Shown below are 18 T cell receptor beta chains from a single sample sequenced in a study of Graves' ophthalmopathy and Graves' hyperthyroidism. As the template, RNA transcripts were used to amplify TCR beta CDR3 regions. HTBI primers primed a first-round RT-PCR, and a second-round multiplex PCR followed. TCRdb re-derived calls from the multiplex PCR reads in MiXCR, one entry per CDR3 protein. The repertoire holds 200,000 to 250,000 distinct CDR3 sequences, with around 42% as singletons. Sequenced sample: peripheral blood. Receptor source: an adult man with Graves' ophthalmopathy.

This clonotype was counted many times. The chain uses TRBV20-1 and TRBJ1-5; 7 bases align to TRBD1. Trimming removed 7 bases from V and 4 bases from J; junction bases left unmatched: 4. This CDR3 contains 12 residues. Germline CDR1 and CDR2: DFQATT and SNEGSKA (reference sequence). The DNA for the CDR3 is TGCAGTGTCGGACAGGTTAATCAGCCCCAGCATTTT. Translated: CSVGQVNQPQHF.

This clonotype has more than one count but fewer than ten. CDR3: CASSVTGGTYEQYF. CDR3 bases: TGTGCCAGCAGCGTAACGGGCGGTACCTACGAGCAGTACTTC. This chain links TRBV9 with TRBJ2-7; no reliable D call. Germline loops: CDR1 SGDLS, CDR2 YYNGEE. The CDR3 has 14 amino acids. V lost 1 base to trimming and J lost 2 bases, with 10 bases between them.

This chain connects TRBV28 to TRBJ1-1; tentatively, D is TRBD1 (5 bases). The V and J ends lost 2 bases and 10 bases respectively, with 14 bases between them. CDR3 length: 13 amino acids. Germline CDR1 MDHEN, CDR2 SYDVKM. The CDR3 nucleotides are TGTGCCAGCAGTTTACGGCAGGGAACCAGAGCTTTCTTT. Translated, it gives CASSLRQGTRAFF.

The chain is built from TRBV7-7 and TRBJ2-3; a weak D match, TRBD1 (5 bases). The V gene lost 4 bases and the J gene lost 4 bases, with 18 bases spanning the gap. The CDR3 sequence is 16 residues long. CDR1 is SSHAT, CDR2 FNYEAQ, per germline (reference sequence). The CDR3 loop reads CASSSVGPDTADTQYF. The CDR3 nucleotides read TGTGCCAGCAGCTCCGTAGGGCCGGACACCGCAGATACGCAGTATTTT.

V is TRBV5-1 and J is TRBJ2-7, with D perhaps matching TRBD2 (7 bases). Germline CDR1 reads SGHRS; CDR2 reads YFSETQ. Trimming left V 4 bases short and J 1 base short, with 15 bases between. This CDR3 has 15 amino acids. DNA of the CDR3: TGCGCCAGCAGCACGATCGCGGGGGCTTCCTACGAGCAGTACTTC. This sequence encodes CASSTIAGASYEQYF.

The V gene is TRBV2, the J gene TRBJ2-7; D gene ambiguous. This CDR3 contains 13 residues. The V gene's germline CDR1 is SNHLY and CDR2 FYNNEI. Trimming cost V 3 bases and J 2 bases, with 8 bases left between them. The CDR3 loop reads CASSDGTTYEQYF. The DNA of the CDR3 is TGTGCCAGCAGTGACGGCACCACCTACGAGCAGTACTTC.

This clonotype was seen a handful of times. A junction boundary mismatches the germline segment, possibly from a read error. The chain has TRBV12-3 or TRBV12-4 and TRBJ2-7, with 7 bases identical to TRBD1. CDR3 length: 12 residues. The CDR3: CASSFGTDRFFF. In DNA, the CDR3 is TGTGCCAGCAGTTTTGGTACGGACAGGTTCTTCTTC.

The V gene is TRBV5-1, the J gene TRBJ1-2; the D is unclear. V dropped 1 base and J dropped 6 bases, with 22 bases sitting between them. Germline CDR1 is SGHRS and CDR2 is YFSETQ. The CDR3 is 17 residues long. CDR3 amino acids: CASSLKSGANTGDGYTF. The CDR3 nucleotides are TGCGCCAGCAGCTTGAAGAGCGGAGCGAACACCGGGGATGGCTACACCTTC. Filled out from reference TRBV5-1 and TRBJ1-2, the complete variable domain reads KAGVTQTPRYLIKTRGQQVTLSCSPISGHRSVSWYQQTPGQGLQFLFEYFSETQRNKGNFPGRFSGRQFSNSRSEMNVSTLELGDSALYLCASSLKSGANTGDGYTFGSGTRLTVV.

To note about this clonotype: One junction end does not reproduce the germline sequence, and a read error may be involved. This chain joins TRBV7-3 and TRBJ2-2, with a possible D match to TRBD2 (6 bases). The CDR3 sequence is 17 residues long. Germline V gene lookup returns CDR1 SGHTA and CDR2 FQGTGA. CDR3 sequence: CASSQDAWPLGGGELFF. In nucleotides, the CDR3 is TGCGCCAGCAGCCAAGATGCATGGCCTTTGGGGGGCGGGGAGCTGTTTTTT.

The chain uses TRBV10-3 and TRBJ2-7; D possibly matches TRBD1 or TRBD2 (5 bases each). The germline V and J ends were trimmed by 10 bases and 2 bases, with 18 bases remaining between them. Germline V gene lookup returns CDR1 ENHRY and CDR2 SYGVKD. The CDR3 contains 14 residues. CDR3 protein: CASSLAGTTYEQYF. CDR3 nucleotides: TGTGCCAGCAGCTTGGCCGGGACCACCTACGAGCAGTACTTC.

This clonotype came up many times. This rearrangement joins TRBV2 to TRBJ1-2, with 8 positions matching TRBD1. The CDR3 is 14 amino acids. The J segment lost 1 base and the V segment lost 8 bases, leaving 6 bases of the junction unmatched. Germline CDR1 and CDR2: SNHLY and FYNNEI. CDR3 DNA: TGTGCCAGCCAACGGACAGGGAGTAACTATGGCTACACCTTC. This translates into CASQRTGSNYGYTF.

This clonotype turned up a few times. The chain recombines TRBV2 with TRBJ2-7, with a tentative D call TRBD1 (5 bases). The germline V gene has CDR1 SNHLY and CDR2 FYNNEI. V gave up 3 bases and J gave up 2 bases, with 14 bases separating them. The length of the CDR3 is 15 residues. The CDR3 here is CASSERIGATYEQYF. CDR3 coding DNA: TGTGCCAGCAGTGAGAGGATAGGGGCGACCTACGAGCAGTACTTC.

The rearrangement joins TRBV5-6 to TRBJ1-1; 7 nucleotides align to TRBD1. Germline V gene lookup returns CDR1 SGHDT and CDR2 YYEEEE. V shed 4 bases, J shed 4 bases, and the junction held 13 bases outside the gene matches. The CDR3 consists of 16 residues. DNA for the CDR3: TGTGCCAGCAGCCTGCGGACAGGATTTTTTGGCACTGAAGCTTTCTTT. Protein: CASSLRTGFFGTEAFF.

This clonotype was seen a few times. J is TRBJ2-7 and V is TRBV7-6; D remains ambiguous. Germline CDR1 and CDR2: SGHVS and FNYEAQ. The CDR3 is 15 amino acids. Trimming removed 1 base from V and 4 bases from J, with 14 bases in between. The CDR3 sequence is CASSLVPAKNYEQYF. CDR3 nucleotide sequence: TGTGCCAGCAGCTTAGTACCAGCCAAAAATTACGAGCAGTACTTC. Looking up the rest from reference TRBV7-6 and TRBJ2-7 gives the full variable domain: GAGVSQSPRYKVTKRGQDVALRCDPISGHVSLYWYRQALGQGPEFLTYFNYEAQQDKSGLPNDRFSAERPEGSISTLTIQRTEQRDSAMYRCASSLVPAKNYEQYFGPGTRLTVT.

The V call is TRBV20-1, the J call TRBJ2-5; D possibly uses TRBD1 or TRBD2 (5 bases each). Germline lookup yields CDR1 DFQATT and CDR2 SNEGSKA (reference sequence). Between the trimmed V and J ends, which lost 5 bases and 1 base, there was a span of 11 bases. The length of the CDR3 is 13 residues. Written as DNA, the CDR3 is TGCAGTGCTGAGGGGCAGCCCCAAGAGACCCAGTACTTC. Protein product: CSAEGQPQETQYF.

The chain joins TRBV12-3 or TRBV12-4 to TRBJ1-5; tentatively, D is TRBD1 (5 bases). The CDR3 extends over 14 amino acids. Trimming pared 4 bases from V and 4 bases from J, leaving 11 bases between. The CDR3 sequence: CASSSGRENQPQHF. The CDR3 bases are TGTGCCAGCAGTTCGGGACGGGAGAATCAGCCCCAGCATTTT.

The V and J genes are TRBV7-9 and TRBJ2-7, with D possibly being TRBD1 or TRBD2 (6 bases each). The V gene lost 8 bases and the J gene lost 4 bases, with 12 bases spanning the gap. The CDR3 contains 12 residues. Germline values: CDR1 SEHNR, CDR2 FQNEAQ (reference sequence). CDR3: CASGWGAYEQYF. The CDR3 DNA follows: TGTGCCAGCGGATGGGGGGCATACGAGCAGTACTTC.

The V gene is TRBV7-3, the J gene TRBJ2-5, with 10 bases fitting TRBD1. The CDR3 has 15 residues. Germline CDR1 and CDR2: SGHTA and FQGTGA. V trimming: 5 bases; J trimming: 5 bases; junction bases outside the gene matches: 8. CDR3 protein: CASSPTTGGSETQYF. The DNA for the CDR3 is TGTGCCAGCAGCCCAACGACAGGGGGCAGTGAGACCCAGTACTTC.